A single sample gave rise to the 22 T cell receptor beta chains below, sequenced in a study of OX40 agonist ivuxolimab in advanced cancers. The method was immunoSEQ multiplex PCR; TCRdb's version includes in-frame clones alone and lacks a portion of them. The data show about 92,000 clones, 90% to 95% seen once. Sequencing was performed on CD4+ or CD8+ T cells sorted from blood, taken in a trial of the OX40 agonist ivuxolimab. Source of these receptors: an adult with an advanced solid tumor such as melanoma, head and neck, liver or kidney cancer.

In nucleotides, the CDR3 is TGTGCCAGCAGCTCCCGGAGGGGGGAGCAGTACTTC. This translates into CASSSRRGEQYF. The genes are TRBV28 and TRBJ2-7; the D call may be TRBD1 or TRBD2 (6 bases each). The CDR3 spans 12 residues. The ends were cut back, 6 bases at V and 7 bases at J, with 13 bases in the middle. Germline V gene lookup returns CDR1 MDHEN and CDR2 SYDVKM.

The chain has TRBV5-1 and TRBJ2-1; a weak D match, TRBD1 (5 bases). The CDR3 consists of 11 residues. Between the trimmed V and J ends, which lost 2 bases and 9 bases, there was a span of 6 bases. CDR1 is SGHRS and CDR2 is YFSETQ in the germline V gene. The DNA of the CDR3 is TGCGCCAGCAGCTTAAGGGGTGAGCAGTTCTTC. Protein: CASSLRGEQFF.

J is TRBJ2-5 and V is TRBV18; 12 positions match TRBD1. Germline V gene lookup returns CDR1 KGHSH and CDR2 LQKENI. J gave up 4 bases and V 2 bases, and 2 bases lay outside the gene matches. This CDR3 spans 15 amino acids. In DNA, the CDR3 is TGTGCCAGCTCACCAGGGACAGGGGGCCTAGAGACCCAGTACTTC. Translated: CASSPGTGGLETQYF. The complete variable domain, with remaining parts taken from reference TRBV18 and TRBJ2-5, reads NAGVMQNPRHLVRRRGQEARLRCSPMKGHSHVYWYRQLPEEGLKFMVYLQKENIIDESGMPKERFSAEFPKEGPSILRIQQVVRGDSAAYFCASSPGTGGLETQYFGPGTRLLVL.

This clone occurred once. The V call is TRBV19, the J call TRBJ1-2; 7 bases are a match to TRBD1. Germline V gene data show CDR1 as LNHDA and CDR2 as SQIVND (reference sequence). The CDR3 loop spans 13 amino acids. J was trimmed by 4 bases and V by 9 bases; bases with no gene match: 8. The CDR3 region is CASRRQGGYGYTF. The CDR3 DNA sequence: TGTGCCAGCCGGAGACAGGGAGGCTATGGCTACACCTTC.

This chain uses TRBV18 with TRBJ2-5; D ambiguous. With 3 bases removed from V and 5 bases from J, the gap between germline ends came to 13 bases. Germline loops: CDR1 KGHSH, CDR2 LQKENI. The CDR3 covers 14 residues. CDR3 sequence (DNA): TGTGCCAGCTCACCCCAGTGGTCCAGGGAGACCCAGTACTTC. Its protein product is CASSPQWSRETQYF.

The chain carries TRBV11-2 and TRBJ2-7, with unresolved D. Trimming removed 0 bases at V and 3 bases at J, with 0 bases between. The CDR3 consists of 11 residues. Per the germline V gene, CDR1 is SGHAT and CDR2 is FQNNGV. CDR3 region: CASSLDYEQYF. CDR3 coding DNA: TGTGCCAGCAGCTTAGACTACGAGCAGTACTTC.

This clone appeared a single time. This chain links TRBV4-3 with TRBJ2-7, with D possibly TRBD2 on 5 matching bases. Trimming pared 1 base from V and 1 base from J, leaving 14 bases between. Germline V lookup: CDR1 LGHNA, CDR2 YSLEER. The CDR3 totals 16 residues. The CDR3 protein is CASSQGRGKTSYEQYF. CDR3 nucleotides: TGCGCCAGCAGCCAAGGTAGAGGGAAGACGTCCTACGAGCAGTACTTC.

The genes are TRBV28 and TRBJ2-4, with D tentatively TRBD2 (5 bases). The CDR3 has 15 amino acids. The germline V and J ends were trimmed by 2 bases and 0 bases, with 8 bases remaining between them. Germline CDR1 is MDHEN and CDR2 is SYDVKM. This CDR3 is CASSLNGVAKNIQYF. In DNA form, the CDR3 reads TGTGCCAGCAGTTTAAACGGGGTAGCCAAAAACATTCAGTACTTC.

V gene TRBV28 combines with J gene TRBJ2-1; D gene ambiguous. The CDR3 extends over 12 amino acids. Germline CDR1 is MDHEN and CDR2 is SYDVKM. V was cut by 4 bases and J by 8 bases, with 9 bases left in between. In nucleotides, the CDR3 is TGTGCCAGCAGTTCGGTCCCTTATGAGCAGTTCTTC. Translated: CASSSVPYEQFF. The complete variable domain, with remaining parts taken from reference TRBV28 and TRBJ2-1, reads DVKVTQSSRYLVKRTGEKVFLECVQDMDHENMFWYRQDPGLGLRLIYFSYDVKMKEKGDIPEGYSVSREKKERFSLILESASTNQTSMYLCASSSVPYEQFFGPGTRLTVL.

The genes are TRBV28 and TRBJ2-1; a weak D match, TRBD1 (5 bases). The V end lost 6 bases, the J end lost 2 bases, and 11 bases lay between the germline ends. Germline V gives CDR1 MDHEN, CDR2 SYDVKM. The CDR3 extends over 14 amino acids. For the CDR3, the DNA is TGTGCCAGCAGGGCCCAGGGAACCTACAATGAGCAGTTCTTC. Translation: CASRAQGTYNEQFF.

The rearrangement links TRBV5-1 to TRBJ2-1, with TRBD2 matching over 11 bases. V shed 3 bases, J shed 8 bases, and the junction held 34 bases outside the gene matches. CDR1 SGHRS and CDR2 YFSETQ come from the germline V gene. The CDR3 consists of 24 residues. Written as DNA, the CDR3 is TGCGCCAGCAGCTCGGCCCCGGTTGGCCGCCGAGGGGGTTTGACTAGCGGGACCAACGATGAGCAGTTCTTC. Translation: CASSSAPVGRRGGLTSGTNDEQFF.

This chain connects TRBV19 to TRBJ2-3; a possible D gene is TRBD2 (5 bases). V was clipped by 3 bases and J by 0 bases, with 10 bases between them. The CDR3 contains 15 residues. In germline, CDR1 is LNHDA, CDR2 SQIVND (reference sequence). CDR3 sequence: CASSMDGISTDTQYF. DNA for the CDR3: TGTGCCAGTAGTATGGACGGGATTAGCACAGATACGCAGTATTTT.

The rearrangement links TRBV18 to TRBJ1-2, with 10 nucleotides matching TRBD1. Trimming took 4 bases from V and 4 from J; bases not matched to a gene: 6. This CDR3 is built from 15 residues. Germline loops: CDR1 KGHSH, CDR2 LQKENI. CDR3 nucleotide sequence: TGTGCCAGCTCACTCGACAGGGGGCAGATCTATGGCTACACCTTC. Protein product: CASSLDRGQIYGYTF.

The J gene is TRBJ1-5, the V gene TRBV4-1; D unclear. This CDR3 is built from 14 residues. With 0 bases removed from V and 6 bases from J, the gap between germline ends came to 9 bases. CDR1 and CDR2 from the germline V gene are MGHRA and YSYEKL. The CDR3 DNA follows: TGCGCCAGCAGCCAAGACCCTGTTGGTCAGCCCCAGCATTTT. It codes for CASSQDPVGQPQHF.

V usage is TRBV7-2 and J usage is TRBJ1-5; no firm D call. V shed 2 bases and J shed 4 bases, with 12 bases lying between them. This CDR3 region has 15 residues. From germline, CDR1 is SGHTA and CDR2 FQGNSA. CDR3 sequence: CASSLQAGSNQPQHF. CDR3 sequence (DNA): TGTGCCAGCAGCTTACAAGCGGGGTCTAATCAGCCCCAGCATTTT. Full variable domain (remainder filled in from reference TRBV7-2 and TRBJ1-5): GAGVSQSPSNKVTEKGKDVELRCDPISGHTALYWYRQSLGQGLEFLIYFQGNSAPDKSGLPSDRFSAERTGGSVSTLTIQRTQQEDSAVYLCASSLQAGSNQPQHFGDGTRLSIL.

This rearrangement joins TRBV6-5 to TRBJ2-4, with D perhaps TRBD1 (6 bases). CDR1 is MNHEY, CDR2 SVGAGI, per germline. The V gene lost 5 bases and the J gene lost 5 bases, with 10 bases spanning the gap. This CDR3 is 13 amino acids long. The CDR3 loop is CASSPTGQNIQYF. The CDR3 DNA is TGTGCCAGCAGTCCTACAGGGCAAAACATTCAGTACTTC.

This clone was picked up one time. CDR3 region: CASSPPTSDGVTQYF. The CDR3 coding sequence is TGTGCCAGCTCACCCCCCACTAGCGACGGGGTTACGCAGTATTTT. The chain recombines TRBV18 with TRBJ2-3; 7 bases match TRBD2. V gave up 3 bases and J gave up 8 bases; unmatched junction bases: 11. In germline, CDR1 is KGHSH, CDR2 LQKENI. There are 15 residues in the CDR3.

This chain connects TRBV5-4 to TRBJ2-5; D uncertain. Germline CDR1 SGHNT, CDR2 YYREEE (reference sequence). The ends were cut back, 4 bases at V and 5 bases at J, with 9 bases in the middle. The CDR3 has 12 residues. CDR3 sequence: CASSQSMETQYF. The CDR3 DNA sequence: TGTGCCAGCAGCCAAAGTATGGAGACCCAGTACTTC.

The V and J genes are TRBV28 and TRBJ2-2, with a weak D call TRBD1 (5 bases). V lost 5 bases and J 3 bases, leaving 22 bases between the germline ends. Germline V CDR1 and CDR2: MDHEN, SYDVKM. There are 18 residues in the CDR3. CDR3 bases: TGTGCCAGCAGTCCTTTAAGGACCGCAGGGCAGTACACCGGGGAGCTGTTTTTT. It translates to CASSPLRTAGQYTGELFF. Supplemented by reference TRBV28 and TRBJ2-2, the full variable domain reads DVKVTQSSRYLVKRTGEKVFLECVQDMDHENMFWYRQDPGLGLRLIYFSYDVKMKEKGDIPEGYSVSREKKERFSLILESASTNQTSMYLCASSPLRTAGQYTGELFFGEGSRLTVL.

The gene calls are TRBV6-1 and TRBJ1-1; unclear D gene. The germline V and J ends were trimmed by 3 bases and 0 bases, with 8 bases remaining between them. The CDR3 sequence is 14 residues long. Germline CDR1 MNHNS, CDR2 SASEGT. The CDR3 region has the DNA TGTGCCAGCAGTGAGTGGAATATGAACACTGAAGCTTTCTTT. It codes for CASSEWNMNTEAFF.

This clone was seen only once. In DNA form, the CDR3 reads TGTGCCAGCAGCTTAGGGCAGGGACCCTACAATGAGCAGTTCTTC. This translates into CASSLGQGPYNEQFF. The chain employs TRBV7-3 and TRBJ2-1; D might be TRBD1 or TRBD2, each matching 5 bases. Germline assignment: CDR1 SGHTA and CDR2 FQGTGA. This CDR3 is built from 15 residues. The germline V and J ends were trimmed by 2 bases and 2 bases, with 10 bases remaining between them.

J is TRBJ2-7 and V is TRBV27, with TRBD1 identical over 12 bases. The germline gives CDR1 MNHEY, CDR2 SMNVEV (reference sequence). The CDR3 runs 16 residues. V lost 0 bases, J lost 4 bases, and 4 bases stayed unmatched. In DNA, the CDR3 is TGTGCCAGCAGTTTATCTCCGGGACAGGGGGCTTACGAGCAGTACTTC. As protein: CASSLSPGQGAYEQYF.